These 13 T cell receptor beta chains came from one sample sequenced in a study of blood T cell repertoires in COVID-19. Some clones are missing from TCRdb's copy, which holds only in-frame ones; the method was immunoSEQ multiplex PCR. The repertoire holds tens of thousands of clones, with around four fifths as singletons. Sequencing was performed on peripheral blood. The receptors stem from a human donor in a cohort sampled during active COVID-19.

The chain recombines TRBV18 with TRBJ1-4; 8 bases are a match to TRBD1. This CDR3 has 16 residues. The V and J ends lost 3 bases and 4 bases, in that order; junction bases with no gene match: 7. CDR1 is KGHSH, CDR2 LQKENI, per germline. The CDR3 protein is CASSPIPQGGNEKLFF. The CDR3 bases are TGTGCCAGCTCACCTATACCACAGGGGGGTAATGAAAAACTGTTTTTT.

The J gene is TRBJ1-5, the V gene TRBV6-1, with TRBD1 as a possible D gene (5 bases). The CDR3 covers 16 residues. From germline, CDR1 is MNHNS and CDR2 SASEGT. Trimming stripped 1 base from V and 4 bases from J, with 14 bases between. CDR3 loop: CASSEGVREGNQPQHF. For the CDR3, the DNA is TGTGCCAGCAGTGAAGGGGTCAGGGAGGGTAATCAGCCCCAGCATTTT.

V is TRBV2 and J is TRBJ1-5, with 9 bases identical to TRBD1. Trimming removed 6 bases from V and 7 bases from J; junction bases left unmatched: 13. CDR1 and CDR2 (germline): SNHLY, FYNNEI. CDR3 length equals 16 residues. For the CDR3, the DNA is TGTGCCAGCAGGAGAGGGACAGGGACTATGATACAGCCCCAGCATTTT. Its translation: CASRRGTGTMIQPQHF.

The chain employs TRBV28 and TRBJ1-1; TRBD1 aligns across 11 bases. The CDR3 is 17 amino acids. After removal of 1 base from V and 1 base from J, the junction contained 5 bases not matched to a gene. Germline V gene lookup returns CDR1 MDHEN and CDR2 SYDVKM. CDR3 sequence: CASSLFQDRGPNTEAFF. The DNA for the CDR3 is TGTGCCAGCAGTTTATTTCAGGACAGGGGGCCGAACACTGAAGCTTTCTTT.

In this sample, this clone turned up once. CDR3 DNA: TGTGCCAGCAGTGAGACAGATAATTCACCCCTCCACTTT. This gives the protein CASSETDNSPLHF. The J gene is TRBJ1-6, the V gene TRBV6-4; TRBD1 might be the D (5 bases). V shed 3 bases and J shed 5 bases, with 5 bases lying between them. Germline CDR1 is MRHNA and CDR2 is SNTAGT. The CDR3 is 13 amino acids.

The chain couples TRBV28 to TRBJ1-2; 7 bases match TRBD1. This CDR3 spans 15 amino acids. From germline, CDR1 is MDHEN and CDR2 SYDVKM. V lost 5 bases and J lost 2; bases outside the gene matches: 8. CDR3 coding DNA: TGTGCCAGCAGTCCGAAACAGGGGCGGAACTATGGCTACACCTTC. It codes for CASSPKQGRNYGYTF.

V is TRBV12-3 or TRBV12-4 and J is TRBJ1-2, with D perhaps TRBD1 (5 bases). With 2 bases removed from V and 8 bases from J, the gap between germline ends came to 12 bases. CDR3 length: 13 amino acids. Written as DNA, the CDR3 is TGTGCCAGCAGTTTAAGCAGGGCAGGAGGCTACACCTTC. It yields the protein CASSLSRAGGYTF.

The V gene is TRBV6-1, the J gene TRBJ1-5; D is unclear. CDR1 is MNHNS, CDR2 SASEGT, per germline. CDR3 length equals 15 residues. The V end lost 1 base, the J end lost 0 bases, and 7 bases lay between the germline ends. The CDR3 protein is CASSEVHYSNQPQHF. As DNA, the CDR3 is TGTGCCAGCAGTGAAGTACACTATAGCAATCAGCCCCAGCATTTT.

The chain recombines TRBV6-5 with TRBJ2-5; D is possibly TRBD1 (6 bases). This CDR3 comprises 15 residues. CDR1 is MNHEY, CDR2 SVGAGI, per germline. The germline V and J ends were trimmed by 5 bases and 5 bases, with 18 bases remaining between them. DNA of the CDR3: TGTGCCAGCAGTCTACGGGCCCTAAGGGGGGAGACCCAGTACTTC. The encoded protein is CASSLRALRGETQYF.

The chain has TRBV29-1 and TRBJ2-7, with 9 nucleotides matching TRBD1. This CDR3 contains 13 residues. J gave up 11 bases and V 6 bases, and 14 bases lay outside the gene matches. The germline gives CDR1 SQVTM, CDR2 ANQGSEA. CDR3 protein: CSVAGTGPPGEYF. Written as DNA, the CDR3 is TGCAGCGTCGCCGGGACAGGGCCGCCTGGGGAGTACTTC.

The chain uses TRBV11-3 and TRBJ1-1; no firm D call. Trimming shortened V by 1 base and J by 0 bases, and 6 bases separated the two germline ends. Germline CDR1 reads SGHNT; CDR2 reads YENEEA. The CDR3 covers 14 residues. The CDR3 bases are TGTGCCAGCAGCTTAGGCACGGTGAACACTGAAGCTTTCTTT. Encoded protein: CASSLGTVNTEAFF.

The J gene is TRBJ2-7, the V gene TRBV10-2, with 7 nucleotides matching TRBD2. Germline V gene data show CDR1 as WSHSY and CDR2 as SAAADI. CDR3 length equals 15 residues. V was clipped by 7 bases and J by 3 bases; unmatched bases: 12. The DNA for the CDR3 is TGCGCCAGCAAGGGTGCGGGAGAAGGTGTCTACGAGCAGTACTTC. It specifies CASKGAGEGVYEQYF.

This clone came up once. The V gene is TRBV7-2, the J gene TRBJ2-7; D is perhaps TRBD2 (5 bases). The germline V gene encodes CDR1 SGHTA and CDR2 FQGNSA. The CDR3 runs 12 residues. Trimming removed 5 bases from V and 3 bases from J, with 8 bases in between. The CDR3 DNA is TGTGCCAGCAGCCCCGCGGGCTACGAGCAGTACTTC. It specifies CASSPAGYEQYF.